What follows is one T cell receptor beta chain and its context. Clones were sequenced by immunoSEQ multiplex PCR, and TCRdb holds only the in-frame ones, with some missing. The profile shows about 230,000 clones, less than 90% of them singletons. The entry originates in a study of blood T cell repertoires in COVID-19. V was clipped by 3 bases and J by 6 bases, with 12 bases between them. CDR1 and CDR2 (germline): LGHDT, YNNKEL (reference sequence). This CDR3 spans 15 amino acids. The chain has TRBV3-1 (or the pseudogene TRBV3-2) and TRBJ1-6, with a tentative D call TRBD1 (6 bases). The clonotype was recovered from a woman aged 65 to 85 with active or convalescent COVID-19. Sequencing was done on a sample of peripheral blood. In DNA, the CDR3 is TGTGCCAGCAGCCAGGGGGGCGGGGGTAATTCACCCCTCCACTTT. This translates into CASSQGGGGNSPLHF.